The 7 T cell receptor beta chains listed next were all sequenced from one sample in a study of T cell responses to AZD1222 COVID-19 vaccine. Assay used: immunoSEQ multiplex PCR; TCRdb lists only in-frame clones, some missing. The repertoire holds some 130,000 clones, with about nine tenths as singletons. Sequencing was performed on peripheral blood, taken on day 0 of AZD1222 vaccination. All receptors come from an adult in good health.

The V call is TRBV6-5, the J call TRBJ1-3; D perhaps matches TRBD1 (5 bases). The CDR3 extends over 15 amino acids. The ends were cut back, 2 bases at V and 0 bases at J, with 8 bases in the middle. Germline V gene data show CDR1 as MNHEY and CDR2 as SVGAGI. The CDR3 nucleotides are TGTGCCAGCAGTTACGGAGGGGTCTCTGGAAACACCATATATTTT. Translation gives CASSYGGVSGNTIYF.

The chain recombines TRBV5-6 with TRBJ1-5, with D tentatively TRBD1 (5 bases). V was cut by 0 bases and J by 11 bases, with 12 bases left in between. CDR1 is SGHDT, CDR2 YYEEEE, per germline. This CDR3 contains 13 residues. The CDR3 sequence: CASSLVGGRAQHF. The CDR3, as DNA: TGTGCCAGCAGCTTGGTCGGGGGTCGGGCCCAGCATTTT.

J is TRBJ1-5 and V is TRBV5-1, with D perhaps TRBD1 (5 bases). The V gene's germline CDR1 is SGHRS and CDR2 YFSETQ. CDR3 length: 14 amino acids. V was trimmed by 4 bases and J by 5 bases, leaving 13 bases between them. CDR3 loop: CASSEGALDQPQHF. The CDR3 DNA reads TGCGCCAGCAGCGAAGGGGCACTTGATCAGCCCCAGCATTTT.

The CDR3 DNA sequence: TGTGCCAGCTCACCACCAGGGACAGGGATAATCAGTGGCTACACCTTC. The encoded protein is CASSPPGTGIISGYTF. V and J are TRBV18 and TRBJ1-2; the match to TRBD1 covers 9 bases. The length of the CDR3 is 16 residues. V lost 0 bases, J lost 7 bases, and 9 bases stayed unmatched. The germline CDR1 and CDR2 sequences are KGHSH and LQKENI.

V is TRBV7-2 and J is TRBJ1-3; D unresolved. V dropped 5 bases and J dropped 0 bases, with 11 bases sitting between them. The CDR3 spans 15 residues. The germline V gene has CDR1 SGHTA and CDR2 FQGNSA. CDR3 coding DNA: TGTGCCAGCAGCCAAGAGGGCAACTCTGGAAACACCATATATTTT. Translated: CASSQEGNSGNTIYF. Full variable domain (remainder filled in from reference TRBV7-2 and TRBJ1-3): GAGVSQSPSNKVTEKGKDVELRCDPISGHTALYWYRQSLGQGLEFLIYFQGNSAPDKSGLPSDRFSAERTGGSVSTLTIQRTQQEDSAVYLCASSQEGNSGNTIYFGEGSWLTVV.

V gene TRBV9 combines with J gene TRBJ2-5; D is unresolved. The CDR3 sequence is 14 residues long. Germline-derived CDR1 and CDR2 are SGDLS and YYNGEE. Trimming stripped 0 bases from V and 5 bases from J, with 11 bases between. The CDR3 nucleotides read TGTGCCAGCAGCGTAGATAAACTCAGGGAGACCCAGTACTTC. This translates into CASSVDKLRETQYF.

The CDR3 region is CASSQGEPGQGRHADNEQFF. In DNA form, the CDR3 reads TGTGCCAGCAGCCAAGGGGAACCGGGACAGGGACGACATGCAGACAATGAGCAGTTCTTC. The chain recombines TRBV3-1 (or the pseudogene TRBV3-2) with TRBJ2-1; 9 bases are a match to TRBD1. Losses at the gene ends were 1 base for V and 5 bases for J; bases not matched to a gene: 18. Looked up from germline, CDR1 is LGHDT and CDR2 is YNNKEL (reference sequence). The CDR3 extends over 20 amino acids.